The 7 T cell receptor beta chains below were found in one sample sequenced in a study of blood T cells in healthy people across ages. Next came a second PCR, run for about 6 to 11 cycles, which used a sample-barcoded 5' primer along with a J-beta primer mix. TCRdb passed the 5' RACE reads through MiXCR, listing each CDR3 protein once. The repertoire holds 760,000 or so distinct CDR3 sequences, with roughly 25% as singletons. The same specimen was also included in a second study, on T cells of mothers and their children.

What was sequenced was blood. All receptors come from a boy between 10 and 17 years old in good health.

The rearrangement uses TRBV7-9 and TRBJ2-6; D ambiguous. Trimming left V 5 bases short and J 2 bases short, with 7 bases between. This CDR3 has 14 amino acids. The germline CDR1 and CDR2 sequences are SEHNR and FQNEAQ (reference sequence). CDR3 loop: CASSAAAGANVLTF. CDR3 DNA: TGTGCCAGCAGCGCCGCAGCTGGGGCCAACGTCCTGACTTTC.

This clonotype was found a few times. The chain employs TRBV12-3 or TRBV12-4 and TRBJ1-5, with 7 positions matching TRBD1. V shed 5 bases, J shed 3 bases, and the junction held 4 bases outside the gene matches. The CDR3 covers 14 residues. CDR3 DNA: TGTGCCAGCAGTGGGGACAGAGACAATCAGCCCCAGCATTTT. It is translated as CASSGDRDNQPQHF.

V is TRBV12-3 or TRBV12-4 and J is TRBJ1-2; D not certain. Trimming took 5 bases from V and 6 from J, leaving 10 bases between them. The CDR3 is 12 amino acids. The CDR3 nucleotides read TGTGCCAGCAGTCCCCGCGAGAATGGCTACACCTTC. It is translated as CASSPRENGYTF.

This clonotype has a handful of counts. The V gene is TRBV2, the J gene TRBJ2-3; a possible D gene is TRBD2 (5 bases). Trimming stripped 6 bases from V and 1 base from J, with 17 bases between. Per germline, CDR1 SNHLY and CDR2 FYNNEI. This CDR3 is built from 16 residues. The CDR3 DNA is TGTGCCAGCAGCGGAGGAGCGGCCCCCGGCACAGATACGCAGTATTTT. Translated: CASSGGAAPGTDTQYF.

This chain joins TRBV10-3 and TRBJ2-1; tentative D call: TRBD2 (5 bases). Germline V gene lookup returns CDR1 ENHRY and CDR2 SYGVKD. CDR3 length: 14 amino acids. Trimming removed 4 bases at V and 7 bases at J, with 14 bases between. CDR3 coding DNA: TGTGCCATCAGTGGGGAGTTCGGTCTGAATGAGCAGTTCTTC. Encoded protein: CAISGEFGLNEQFF.

In this sample, this clonotype turned up a few times. V and J are TRBV11-1 and TRBJ2-2; 13 nucleotides align to TRBD2. V was clipped by 5 bases and J by 5 bases; unmatched bases: 5. The germline V gene has CDR1 SGHAT and CDR2 FQDESV (reference sequence). The CDR3 is 16 residues long. Here the CDR3 DNA reads TGTGCCAGCAGCCCTGCACTAGCGGGGGGGACCGGGGAGCTGTTTTTT. Translating it yields CASSPALAGGTGELFF.

Only a few counts were recorded for this clonotype. The chain uses TRBV2 and TRBJ2-5, with D possibly TRBD2 on 5 matching bases. The length of the CDR3 is 15 residues. V was trimmed by 2 bases and J by 5 bases, leaving 15 bases between them. CDR1 and CDR2 from the germline V gene are SNHLY and FYNNEI. CDR3 in amino acids: CASSERSSSRETQYF. CDR3 bases: TGTGCCAGCAGTGAAAGGTCTAGCTCTCGGGAGACCCAGTACTTC. Complete variable domain (other parts from reference TRBV2 and TRBJ2-5): EPEVTQTPSHQVTQMGQEVILRCVPISNHLYFYWYRQILGQKVEFLVSFYNNEISEKSEIFDDQFSVERPDGSNFTLKIRSTKLEDSAMYFCASSERSSSRETQYFGPGTRLLVL.